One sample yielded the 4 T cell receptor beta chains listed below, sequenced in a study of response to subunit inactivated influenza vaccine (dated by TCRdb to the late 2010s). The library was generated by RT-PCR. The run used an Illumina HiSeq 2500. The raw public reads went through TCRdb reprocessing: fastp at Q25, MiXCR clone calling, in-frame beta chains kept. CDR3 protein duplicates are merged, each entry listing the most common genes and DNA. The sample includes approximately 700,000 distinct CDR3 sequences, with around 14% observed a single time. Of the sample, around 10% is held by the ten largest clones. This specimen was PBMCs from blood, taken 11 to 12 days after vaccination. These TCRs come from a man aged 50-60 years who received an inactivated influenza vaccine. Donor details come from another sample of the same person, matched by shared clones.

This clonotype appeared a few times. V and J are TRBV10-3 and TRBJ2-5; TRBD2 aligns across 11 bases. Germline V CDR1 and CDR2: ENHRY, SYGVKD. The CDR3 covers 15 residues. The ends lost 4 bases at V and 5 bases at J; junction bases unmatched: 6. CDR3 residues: CAISAGTSGSETQYF. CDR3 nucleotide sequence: TGTGCCATCAGTGCTGGGACTAGCGGCTCGGAGACCCAGTACTTC.

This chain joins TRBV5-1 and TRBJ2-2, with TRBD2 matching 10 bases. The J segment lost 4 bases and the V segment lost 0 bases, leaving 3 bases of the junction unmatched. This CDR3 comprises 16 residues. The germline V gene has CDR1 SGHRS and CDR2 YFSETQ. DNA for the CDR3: TGCGCCAGCAGCTTGGCCAGCGGGGGGGCCACCGGGGAGCTGTTTTTT. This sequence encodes CASSLASGGATGELFF. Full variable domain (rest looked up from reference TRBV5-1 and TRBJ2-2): KAGVTQTPRYLIKTRGQQVTLSCSPISGHRSVSWYQQTPGQGLQFLFEYFSETQRNKGNFPGRFSGRQFSNSRSEMNVSTLELGDSALYLCASSLASGGATGELFFGEGSRLTVL.

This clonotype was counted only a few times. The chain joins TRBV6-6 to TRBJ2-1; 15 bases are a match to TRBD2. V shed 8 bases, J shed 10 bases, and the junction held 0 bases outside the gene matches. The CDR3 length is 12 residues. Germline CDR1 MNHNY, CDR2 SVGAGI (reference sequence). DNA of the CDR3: TGTGCCAGCGGGACTAGCGGGAGGGAGCAGTTCTTC. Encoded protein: CASGTSGREQFF.

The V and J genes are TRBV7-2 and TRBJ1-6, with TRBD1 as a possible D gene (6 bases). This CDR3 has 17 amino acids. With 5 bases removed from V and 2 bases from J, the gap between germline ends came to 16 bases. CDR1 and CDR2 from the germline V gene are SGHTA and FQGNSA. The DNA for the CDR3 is TGTGCCAGCAGCCGATTAACTGGACAGACCTATAATTCACCCCTCCACTTT. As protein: CASSRLTGQTYNSPLHF.